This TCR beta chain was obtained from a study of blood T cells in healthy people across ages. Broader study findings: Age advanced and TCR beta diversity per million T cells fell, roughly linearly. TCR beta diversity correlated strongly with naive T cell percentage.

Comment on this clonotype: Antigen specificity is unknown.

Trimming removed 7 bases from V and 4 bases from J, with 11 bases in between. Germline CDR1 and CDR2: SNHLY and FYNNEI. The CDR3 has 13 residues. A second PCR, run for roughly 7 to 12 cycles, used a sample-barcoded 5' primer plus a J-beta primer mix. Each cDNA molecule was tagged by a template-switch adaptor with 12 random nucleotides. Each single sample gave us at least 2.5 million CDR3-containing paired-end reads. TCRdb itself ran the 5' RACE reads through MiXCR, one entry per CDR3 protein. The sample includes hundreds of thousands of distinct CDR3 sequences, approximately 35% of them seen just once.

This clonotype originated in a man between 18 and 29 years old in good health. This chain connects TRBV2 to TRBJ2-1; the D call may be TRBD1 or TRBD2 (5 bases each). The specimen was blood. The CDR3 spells CASNVRGYNEQFF. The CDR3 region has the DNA TGTGCCAGCAACGTGAGGGGATACAATGAGCAGTTCTTC.